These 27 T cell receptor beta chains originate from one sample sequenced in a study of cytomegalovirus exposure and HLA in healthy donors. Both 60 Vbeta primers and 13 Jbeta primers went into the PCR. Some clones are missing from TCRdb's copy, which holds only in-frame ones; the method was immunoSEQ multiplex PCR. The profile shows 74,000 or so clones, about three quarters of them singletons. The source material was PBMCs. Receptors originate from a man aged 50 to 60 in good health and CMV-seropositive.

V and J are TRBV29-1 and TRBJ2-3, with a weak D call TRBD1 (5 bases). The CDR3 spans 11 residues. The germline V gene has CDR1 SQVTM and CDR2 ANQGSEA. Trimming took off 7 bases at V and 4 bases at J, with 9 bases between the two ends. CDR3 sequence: CSGTLADTQYF. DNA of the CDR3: TGCAGCGGGACACTCGCAGATACGCAGTATTTT.

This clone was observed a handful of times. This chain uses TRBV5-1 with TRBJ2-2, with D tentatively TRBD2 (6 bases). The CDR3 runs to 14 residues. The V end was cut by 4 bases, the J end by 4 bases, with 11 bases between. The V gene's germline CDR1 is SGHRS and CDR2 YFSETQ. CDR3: CASSKTRSTGELFF. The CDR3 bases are TGCGCCAGCAGCAAGACTAGGAGCACCGGGGAGCTGTTTTTT. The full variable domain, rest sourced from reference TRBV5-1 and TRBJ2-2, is KAGVTQTPRYLIKTRGQQVTLSCSPISGHRSVSWYQQTPGQGLQFLFEYFSETQRNKGNFPGRFSGRQFSNSRSEMNVSTLELGDSALYLCASSKTRSTGELFFGEGSRLTVL.

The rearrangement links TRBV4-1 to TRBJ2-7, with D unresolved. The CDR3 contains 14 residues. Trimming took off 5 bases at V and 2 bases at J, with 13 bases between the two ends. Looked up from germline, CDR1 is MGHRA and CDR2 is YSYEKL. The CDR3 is CASSGLTRPYEQYF. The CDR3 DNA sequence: TGCGCCAGCAGCGGCTTGACTCGACCCTACGAGCAGTACTTC.

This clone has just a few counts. CDR3 bases: TGTGCCAGCAGCTTAGACTCGACACGGTACGAGCAGTACTTC. As protein: CASSLDSTRYEQYF. The chain employs TRBV7-9 and TRBJ2-7; D not resolved. The V gene lost 1 base and the J gene lost 4 bases, with 11 bases spanning the gap. The CDR3 is 14 residues long. Germline CDR1 SEHNR, CDR2 FQNEAQ (reference sequence).

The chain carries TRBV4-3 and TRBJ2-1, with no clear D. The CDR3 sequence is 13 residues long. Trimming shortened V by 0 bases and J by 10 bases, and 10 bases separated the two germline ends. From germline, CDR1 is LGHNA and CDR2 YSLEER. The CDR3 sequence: CASSQEAGREQFF. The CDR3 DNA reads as TGCGCCAGCAGCCAAGAGGCTGGGCGCGAGCAGTTCTTC.

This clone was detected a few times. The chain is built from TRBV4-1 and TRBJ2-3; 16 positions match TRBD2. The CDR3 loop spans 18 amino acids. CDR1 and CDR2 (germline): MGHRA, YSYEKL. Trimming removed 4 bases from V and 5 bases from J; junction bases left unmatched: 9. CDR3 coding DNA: TGCGCCAGCAGCCCCACGGGGACTAGCGGGAGGGGGGGAGATACGCAGTATTTT. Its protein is CASSPTGTSGRGGDTQYF.

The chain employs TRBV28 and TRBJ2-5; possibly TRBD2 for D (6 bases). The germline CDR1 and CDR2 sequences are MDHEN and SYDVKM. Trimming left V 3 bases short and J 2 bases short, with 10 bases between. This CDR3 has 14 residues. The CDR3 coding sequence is TGTGCCAGCAGTTTTGGGGGGTCACAAGAGACCCAGTACTTC. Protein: CASSFGGSQETQYF.

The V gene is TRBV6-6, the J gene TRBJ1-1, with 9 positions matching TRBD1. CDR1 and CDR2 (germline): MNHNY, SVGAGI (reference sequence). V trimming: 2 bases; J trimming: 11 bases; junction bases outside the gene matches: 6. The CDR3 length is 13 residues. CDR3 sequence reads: CASSYTRQGEAFF. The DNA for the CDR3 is TGTGCCAGCAGTTACACCCGACAGGGGGAGGCTTTCTTT.

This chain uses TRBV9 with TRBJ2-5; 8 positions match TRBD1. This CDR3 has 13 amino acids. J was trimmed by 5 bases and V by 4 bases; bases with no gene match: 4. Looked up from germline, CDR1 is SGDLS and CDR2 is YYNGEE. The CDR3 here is CASSSGQVETQYF. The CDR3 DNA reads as TGTGCCAGCAGCTCGGGACAGGTGGAGACCCAGTACTTC.

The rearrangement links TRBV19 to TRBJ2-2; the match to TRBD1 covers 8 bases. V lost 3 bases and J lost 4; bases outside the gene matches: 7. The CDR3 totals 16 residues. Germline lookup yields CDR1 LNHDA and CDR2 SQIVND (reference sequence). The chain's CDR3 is CASSINQGAPTGELFF. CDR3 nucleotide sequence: TGTGCCAGTAGTATTAATCAGGGGGCGCCCACCGGGGAGCTGTTTTTT.

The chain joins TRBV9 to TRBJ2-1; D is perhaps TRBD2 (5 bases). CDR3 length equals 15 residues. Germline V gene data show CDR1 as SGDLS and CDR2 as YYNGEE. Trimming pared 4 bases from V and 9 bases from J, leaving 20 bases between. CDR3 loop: CASSPPGMRNSEQFF. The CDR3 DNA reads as TGTGCCAGCAGCCCCCCCGGGATGAGAAACAGTGAGCAGTTCTTC.

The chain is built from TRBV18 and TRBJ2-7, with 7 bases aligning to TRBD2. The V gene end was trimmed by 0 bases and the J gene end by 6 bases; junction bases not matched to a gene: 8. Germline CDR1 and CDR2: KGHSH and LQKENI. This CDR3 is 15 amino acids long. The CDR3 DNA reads TGTGCCAGCTCACCACCGAACCCGGGGGGTTCCGAGCAGTACTTC. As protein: CASSPPNPGGSEQYF.

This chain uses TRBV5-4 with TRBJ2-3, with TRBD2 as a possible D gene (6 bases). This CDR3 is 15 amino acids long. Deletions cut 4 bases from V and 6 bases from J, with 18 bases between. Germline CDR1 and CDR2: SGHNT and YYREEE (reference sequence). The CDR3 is CASSPPGRDGDTQYF. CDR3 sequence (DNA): TGTGCCAGCAGCCCCCCGGGGCGGGATGGGGATACGCAGTATTTT.

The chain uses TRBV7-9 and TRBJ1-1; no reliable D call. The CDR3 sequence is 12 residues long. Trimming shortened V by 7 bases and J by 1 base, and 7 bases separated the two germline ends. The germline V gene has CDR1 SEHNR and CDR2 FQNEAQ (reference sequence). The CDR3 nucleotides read TGTGCCAGCAATAGACAGAACACTGAAGCTTTCTTT. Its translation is CASNRQNTEAFF.

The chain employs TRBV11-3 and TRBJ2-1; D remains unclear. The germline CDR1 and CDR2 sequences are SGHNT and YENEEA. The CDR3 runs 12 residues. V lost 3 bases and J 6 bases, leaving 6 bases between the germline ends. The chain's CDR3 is CASSFPSNEQFF. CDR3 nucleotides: TGTGCCAGCAGCTTCCCTAGCAATGAGCAGTTCTTC.

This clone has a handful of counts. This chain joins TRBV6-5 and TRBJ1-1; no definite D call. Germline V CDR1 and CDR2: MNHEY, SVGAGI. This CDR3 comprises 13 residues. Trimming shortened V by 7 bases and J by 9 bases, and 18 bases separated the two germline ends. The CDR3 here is CASKAEETKKAFF. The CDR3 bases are TGTGCCAGCAAAGCGGAGGAAACGAAGAAAGCTTTCTTT.

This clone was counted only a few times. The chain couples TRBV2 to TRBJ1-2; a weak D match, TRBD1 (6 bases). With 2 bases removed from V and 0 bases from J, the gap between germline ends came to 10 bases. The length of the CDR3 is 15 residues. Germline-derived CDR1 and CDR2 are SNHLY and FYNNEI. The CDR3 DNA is TGTGCCAGCAGTGAAAAGGGGGTAGCTAACTATGGCTACACCTTC. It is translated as CASSEKGVANYGYTF.

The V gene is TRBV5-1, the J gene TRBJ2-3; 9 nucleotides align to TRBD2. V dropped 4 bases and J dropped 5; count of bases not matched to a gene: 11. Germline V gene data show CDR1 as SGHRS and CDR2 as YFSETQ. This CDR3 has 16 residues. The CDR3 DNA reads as TGCGCCAGCAGCCTAGGGGCGGGAGGGCCTGGAGATACGCAGTATTTT. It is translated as CASSLGAGGPGDTQYF. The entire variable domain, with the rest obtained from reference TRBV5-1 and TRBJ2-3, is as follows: KAGVTQTPRYLIKTRGQQVTLSCSPISGHRSVSWYQQTPGQGLQFLFEYFSETQRNKGNFPGRFSGRQFSNSRSEMNVSTLELGDSALYLCASSLGAGGPGDTQYFGPGTRLTVL.

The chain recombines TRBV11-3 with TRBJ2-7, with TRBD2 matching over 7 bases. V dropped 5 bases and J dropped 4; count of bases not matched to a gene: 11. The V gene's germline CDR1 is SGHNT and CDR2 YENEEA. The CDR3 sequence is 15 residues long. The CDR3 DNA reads TGTGCCAGCAGCGGGTGGGACTACGAAACTTACGAGCAGTACTTC. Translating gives CASSGWDYETYEQYF.

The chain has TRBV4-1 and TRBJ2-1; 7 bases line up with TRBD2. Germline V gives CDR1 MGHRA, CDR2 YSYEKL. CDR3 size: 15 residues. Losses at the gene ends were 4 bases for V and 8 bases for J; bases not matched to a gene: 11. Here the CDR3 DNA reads TGCGCCAGCAGCCTCGGGTTATGGGAGGGCTATGAGCAGTTCTTC. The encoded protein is CASSLGLWEGYEQFF.

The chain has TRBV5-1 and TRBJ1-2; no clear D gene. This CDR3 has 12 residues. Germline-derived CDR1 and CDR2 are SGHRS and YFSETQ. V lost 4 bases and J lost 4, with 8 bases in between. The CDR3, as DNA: TGCGCCAGCAGCCTCACCGGCTATGGCTACACCTTC. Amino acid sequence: CASSLTGYGYTF.

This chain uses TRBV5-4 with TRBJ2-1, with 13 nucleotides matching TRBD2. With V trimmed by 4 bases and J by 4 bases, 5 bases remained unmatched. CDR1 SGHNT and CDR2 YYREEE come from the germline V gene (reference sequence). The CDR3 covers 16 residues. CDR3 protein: CASSRRTSGGYNEQFF. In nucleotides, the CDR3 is TGTGCCAGCAGCCGCCGGACTAGCGGGGGATACAATGAGCAGTTCTTC.

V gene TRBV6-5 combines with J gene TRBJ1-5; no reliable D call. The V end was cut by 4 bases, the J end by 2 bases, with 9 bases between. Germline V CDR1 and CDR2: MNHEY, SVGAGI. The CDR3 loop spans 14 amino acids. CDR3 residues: CASSWREGNQPQHF. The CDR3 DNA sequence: TGTGCCAGCAGTTGGAGGGAGGGCAATCAGCCCCAGCATTTT.

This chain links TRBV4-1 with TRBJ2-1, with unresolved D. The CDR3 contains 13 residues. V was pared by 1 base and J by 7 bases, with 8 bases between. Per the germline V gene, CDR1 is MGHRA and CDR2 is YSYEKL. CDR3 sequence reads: CASSQGGDNEQFF. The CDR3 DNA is TGCGCCAGCAGCCAAGGCGGAGATAATGAGCAGTTCTTC.

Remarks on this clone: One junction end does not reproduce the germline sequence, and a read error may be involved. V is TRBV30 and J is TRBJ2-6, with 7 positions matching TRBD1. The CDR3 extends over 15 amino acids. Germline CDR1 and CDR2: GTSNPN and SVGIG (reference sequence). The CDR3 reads CAWSRQGTGANGLTF. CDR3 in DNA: TGTGCCTGGAGTCGACAGGGAACCGGGGCCAACGGCCTGACTTTC. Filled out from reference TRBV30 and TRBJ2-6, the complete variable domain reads SQTIHQWPATLVQPVGSPLSLECTVEGTSNPNLYWYRQAAGRGLQLLFYSVGIGQISSEVPQNLSASRPQDRQFILSSKKLLLSDSGFYLCAWSRQGTGANGLTFGAGSRLTVL.

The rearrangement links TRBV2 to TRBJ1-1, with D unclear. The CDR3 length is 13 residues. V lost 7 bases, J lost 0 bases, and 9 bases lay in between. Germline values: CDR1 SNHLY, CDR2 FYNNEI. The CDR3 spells CASKRRLNTEAFF. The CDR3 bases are TGTGCCAGCAAGCGGCGGCTGAACACTGAAGCTTTCTTT.

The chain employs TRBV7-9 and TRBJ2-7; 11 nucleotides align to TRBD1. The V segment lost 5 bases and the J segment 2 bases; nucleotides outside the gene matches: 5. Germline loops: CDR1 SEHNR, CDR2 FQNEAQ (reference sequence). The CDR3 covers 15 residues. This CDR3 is CASSSPGQGAYEQYF. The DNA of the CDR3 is TGTGCCAGCAGCAGCCCGGGACAGGGGGCCTACGAGCAGTACTTC.